This TCR beta chain was sequenced in a study of T cell responses to AZD1222 COVID-19 vaccine. This CDR3 comprises 13 residues. Germline loops: CDR1 SEHNR, CDR2 FQNEAQ (reference sequence). Trimming at V came to 5 bases and at J to 8 bases, leaving 4 bases not matched to a gene. This table comes from immunoSEQ multiplex PCR, and its TCRdb copy is limited to in-frame clones, with some not included. The sample comprises 120,000 or so clones, roughly 91% of which are singletons, and roughly 4.4% rests with the top ten. The sequences come from peripheral blood, collected on day 0 of MenACWY control vaccination. The clonotype was recovered from an adult in good health. V usage is TRBV7-9 and J usage is TRBJ1-4, with 8 bases that match TRBD1. This chain's CDR3 is CASSAGGWEKLFF. The CDR3 nucleotides read TGTGCCAGCAGCGCAGGGGGCTGGGAAAAACTGTTTTTT. The complete variable domain, with remaining parts taken from reference TRBV7-9 and TRBJ1-4, reads DTGVSQNPRHKITKRGQNVTFRCDPISEHNRLYWYRQTLGQGPEFLTYFQNEAQLEKSRLLSDRFSAERPKGSFSTLEIQRTEQGDSAMYLCASSAGGWEKLFFGSGTQLSVL.